The 25 T cell receptor beta chains listed next were all sequenced from one sample in a study of T-cell reconstitution after alpha-beta-depleted transplantation in children. The authors prepared the TCRbeta library with unique molecular identifiers. Each CDR3 protein is one row after TCRdb ran MiXCR on the PCR reads. The sample yields approximately 520,000 distinct CDR3 sequences, over 25% seen once. Source: PBMCs from the stem cell graft donor, taken from the stem cell graft. The receptor set was obtained from a human donor who donated a stem cell graft to a child with aplastic anemia.

In its sample, this clonotype was seen a few times. The chain joins TRBV6-1 to TRBJ2-1; D gene unclear. The length of the CDR3 is 16 residues. Germline V lookup: CDR1 MNHNS, CDR2 SASEGT. The germline V and J ends were trimmed by 3 bases and 10 bases, with 22 bases remaining between them. CDR3 sequence: CASSDRTVSPAREQFF. DNA for the CDR3: TGTGCCAGCAGTGATCGGACGGTTAGCCCGGCAAGGGAGCAGTTCTTC.

The chain links TRBV7-6 to TRBJ1-1; tentatively, D is TRBD1 (6 bases). Deletions cut 5 bases from V and 6 bases from J, with 22 bases between. Germline V gene sequence: CDR1 SGHVS, CDR2 FNYEAQ. The CDR3 length is 16 residues. CDR3 sequence: CASSIASRDNGAEAFF. CDR3 nucleotides: TGTGCCAGCAGCATCGCATCGAGGGACAATGGGGCTGAAGCTTTCTTT.

The J gene is TRBJ2-3, the V gene TRBV30; D remains ambiguous. Trimming shortened V by 0 bases and J by 2 bases, and 12 bases separated the two germline ends. In germline, CDR1 is GTSNPN, CDR2 SVGIG (reference sequence). The CDR3 extends over 15 amino acids. For the CDR3, the DNA is TGTGCCTGGAGTGTAATCAGGCGATACACAGATACGCAGTATTTT. It specifies CAWSVIRRYTDTQYF.

V usage is TRBV5-1 and J usage is TRBJ1-2; TRBD1 is a possible D gene (5 bases). Germline CDR1 and CDR2: SGHRS and YFSETQ. Trimming took off 3 bases at V and 7 bases at J, with 22 bases between the two ends. The CDR3 is 16 amino acids. The DNA for the CDR3 is TGCGCCAGCAGCTCAGCCGGGGGACGGATCCTTGCTGGCTACACCTTC. It is translated as CASSSAGGRILAGYTF.

This clonotype was seen ten or more times. V usage is TRBV7-2 and J usage is TRBJ1-1; D remains unclear. Germline V gene data show CDR1 as SGHTA and CDR2 as FQGNSA. Trimming took 1 base from V and 3 from J, leaving 6 bases between them. The CDR3 has 13 residues. CDR3 DNA sequence: TGTGCCAGCAGCTTAGAGTTGTACACTGAAGCTTTCTTT. Protein product: CASSLELYTEAFF.

There are a few counts of this clonotype. The chain carries TRBV28 and TRBJ2-7; 14 bases align to TRBD2. Germline values: CDR1 MDHEN, CDR2 SYDVKM. The CDR3 length is 15 residues. Trimming at V came to 8 bases and at J to 7 bases, leaving 10 bases not matched to a gene. The DNA of the CDR3 is TGTGCCAGCTGGGACGTGGGACTAGCGGGAGAAGAGCAGTACTTC. Encoded protein: CASWDVGLAGEEQYF. Complete variable domain (other parts from reference TRBV28 and TRBJ2-7): DVKVTQSSRYLVKRTGEKVFLECVQDMDHENMFWYRQDPGLGLRLIYFSYDVKMKEKGDIPEGYSVSREKKERFSLILESASTNQTSMYLCASWDVGLAGEEQYFGPGTRLTVT.

Only a few counts were recorded for this clonotype. CDR3 sequence: CASRRNRDNYGYTF. Written as DNA, the CDR3 is TGTGCCAGCCGCCGAAACAGGGACAACTATGGCTACACCTTC. This rearrangement joins TRBV12-3 or TRBV12-4 to TRBJ1-2, with TRBD1 as a possible D gene (6 bases). The CDR3 runs 14 residues. Trimming left V 8 bases short and J 2 bases short, with 15 bases between.

This clonotype was seen repeatedly, ten times or more. This chain joins TRBV7-2 and TRBJ1-3; a weak D match, TRBD1 (6 bases). The V end lost 5 bases, the J end lost 4 bases, and 12 bases lay between the germline ends. The V gene's germline CDR1 is SGHTA and CDR2 FQGNSA. The CDR3 contains 14 residues. DNA for the CDR3: TGTGCCAGCAGCGTACAGGGCGGGGGAAACACCATATATTTT. It translates to CASSVQGGGNTIYF. Full variable domain (rest looked up from reference TRBV7-2 and TRBJ1-3): GAGVSQSPSNKVTEKGKDVELRCDPISGHTALYWYRQSLGQGLEFLIYFQGNSAPDKSGLPSDRFSAERTGGSVSTLTIQRTQQEDSAVYLCASSVQGGGNTIYFGEGSWLTVV.

This chain connects TRBV5-6 to TRBJ1-2, with D possibly being TRBD1 (6 bases). Germline V CDR1 and CDR2: SGHDT, YYEEEE. This CDR3 is built from 11 residues. Trimming removed 6 bases at V and 10 bases at J, with 13 bases between. The CDR3 sequence is CASTLRDIYTF. The CDR3 region has the DNA TGTGCCAGCACCCTTCGGGACATCTACACCTTC.

In its sample, this clonotype was seen a few times. The rearrangement joins TRBV5-6 to TRBJ1-5; 7 bases are shared with TRBD1. This CDR3 comprises 17 residues. Losses at the gene ends were 3 bases for V and 3 bases for J; bases not matched to a gene: 12. CDR1 and CDR2 (germline): SGHDT, YYEEEE. The CDR3 region has the DNA TGTGCCAGCAGCTGGGGCTGGGACAGCCGAGCCAATCAGCCCCAGCATTTT. Translated: CASSWGWDSRANQPQHF.

The chain employs TRBV7-3 and TRBJ2-1; 7 bases align to TRBD2. The germline V gene encodes CDR1 SGHTA and CDR2 FQGTGA. This CDR3 has 17 amino acids. Losses at the gene ends were 2 bases for V and 2 bases for J; bases not matched to a gene: 9. Written as DNA, the CDR3 is TGTGCCAGCAGCTTACGGTCCGGTAGCGGGCCCTACAATGAGCAGTTCTTC. Amino acid sequence: CASSLRSGSGPYNEQFF.

The chain employs TRBV5-1 and TRBJ1-1; 9 positions agree with TRBD1. Trimming at V came to 3 bases and at J to 0 bases, leaving 6 bases not matched to a gene. Germline V gives CDR1 SGHRS, CDR2 YFSETQ. This CDR3 has 16 residues. The DNA of the CDR3 is TGCGCCAGCAGCTCCCACGGACAGGGGATGAACACTGAAGCTTTCTTT. Amino acids: CASSSHGQGMNTEAFF.

The gene calls are TRBV5-4 and TRBJ2-1, with 9 bases matching TRBD1. This CDR3 contains 13 residues. Germline CDR1 reads SGHNT; CDR2 reads YYREEE (reference sequence). After removal of 9 bases from V and 5 bases from J, the junction contained 6 bases not matched to a gene. The DNA of the CDR3 is TGTGCCATAACCGGGACAGGGCACAATGAGCAGTTCTTC. It translates to CAITGTGHNEQFF.

The chain is built from TRBV5-1 and TRBJ2-1, with TRBD1 identical over 8 bases. There are 13 residues in the CDR3. Germline assignment: CDR1 SGHRS and CDR2 YFSETQ. V lost 7 bases, J lost 8 bases, and 8 bases stayed unmatched. The CDR3 DNA is TGCGCCAGCCGAGGACAGGGAGTTGATGAGCAGTTCTTC. This translates into CASRGQGVDEQFF.

This chain uses TRBV7-2 with TRBJ2-3; no firm D call. The CDR3 is made up of 10 amino acids. Trimming took 8 bases from V and 5 from J, leaving 5 bases between them. The germline CDR1 and CDR2 sequences are SGHTA and FQGNSA. The CDR3 DNA reads as TGTGCCAGCCCCAAAGATACGCAGTATTTT. It is translated as CASPKDTQYF.

The CDR3 nucleotides are TGTGCCAGCAGCCCTACGACAGGGGGCGAGCAGTACTTC. This translates into CASSPTTGGEQYF. J is TRBJ2-7 and V is TRBV27, with 9 positions matching TRBD1. J was trimmed by 6 bases and V by 6 bases; bases with no gene match: 6. The CDR3 sequence is 13 residues long. Germline V lookup: CDR1 MNHEY, CDR2 SMNVEV (reference sequence).

This clonotype occurred a few times. This chain uses TRBV6-2 or TRBV6-3 with TRBJ1-2; D is ambiguous. There are 16 residues in the CDR3. CDR1 and CDR2 from the germline V gene are MNHEY and SVGEGT. Trimming stripped 3 bases from V and 6 bases from J, with 20 bases between. In DNA, the CDR3 is TGTGCCAGCAGTTATCTCAGTACAGCTTACTCGAATGGCTACACCTTC. This sequence encodes CASSYLSTAYSNGYTF.

The chain couples TRBV20-1 to TRBJ2-5; the D gene is possibly TRBD2 (6 bases). This CDR3 comprises 13 residues. V was cut by 5 bases and J by 6 bases, with 16 bases left in between. CDR1 and CDR2 from the germline V gene are DFQATT and SNEGSKA (reference sequence). CDR3 sequence reads: CSALPRRVKTQYF. DNA for the CDR3: TGCAGTGCTCTCCCACGGAGGGTAAAGACCCAGTACTTC.

The rearrangement joins TRBV20-1 to TRBJ2-1, with 9 nucleotides matching TRBD2. The CDR3 sequence is 14 residues long. Germline V CDR1 and CDR2: DFQATT, SNEGSKA (reference sequence). After removal of 3 bases from V and 8 bases from J, the junction contained 8 bases not matched to a gene. The CDR3 loop reads CSASGGRALDEQFF. The CDR3 DNA is TGCAGTGCTAGTGGCGGGAGGGCCCTAGATGAGCAGTTCTTC.

There are many counts of this clonotype. V usage is TRBV5-5 and J usage is TRBJ2-3; tentative D call: TRBD1 (6 bases). Germline V gene lookup returns CDR1 SGHKS and CDR2 YYEKEE (reference sequence). CDR3 length: 14 residues. Deletions cut 5 bases from V and 1 base from J, with 11 bases between. The chain's CDR3 is CASSRTVGTDTQYF. The CDR3 bases are TGTGCCAGCAGTCGGACAGTTGGCACAGATACGCAGTATTTT. The variable domain in full, with the rest retrieved from reference TRBV5-5 and TRBJ2-3, is DAGVTQSPTHLIKTRGQQVTLRCSPISGHKSVSWYQQVLGQGPQFIFQYYEKEERGRGNFPDRFSARQFPNYSSELNVNALLLGDSALYLCASSRTVGTDTQYFGPGTRLTVL.

The V and J genes are TRBV18 and TRBJ1-5; D gene uncertain. The CDR3 is 14 residues long. Germline values: CDR1 KGHSH, CDR2 LQKENI. Trimming took 3 bases from V and 0 from J, leaving 6 bases between them. Here the CDR3 DNA reads TGTGCCAGCTCACCTCAGATTAGCAATCAGCCCCAGCATTTT. This gives the protein CASSPQISNQPQHF.

This clonotype was seen a single time. This chain connects TRBV28 to TRBJ1-4; D unclear. The V end lost 7 bases, the J end lost 8 bases, and 20 bases lay between the germline ends. CDR3 length equals 15 residues. Germline CDR1 and CDR2: MDHEN and SYDVKM. The CDR3 loop reads CASTSGLGKSEKLFF. DNA of the CDR3: TGTGCCAGCACCTCCGGGCTGGGCAAGTCGGAAAAACTGTTTTTT. The full variable domain, its missing parts supplied by reference TRBV28 and TRBJ1-4, is DVKVTQSSRYLVKRTGEKVFLECVQDMDHENMFWYRQDPGLGLRLIYFSYDVKMKEKGDIPEGYSVSREKKERFSLILESASTNQTSMYLCASTSGLGKSEKLFFGSGTQLSVL.

The chain employs TRBV6-6 and TRBJ2-1; D gene ambiguous. Trimming stripped 2 bases from V and 0 bases from J, with 11 bases between. The CDR3 sequence is 16 residues long. CDR1 is MNHNY, CDR2 SVGAGI, per germline (reference sequence). CDR3 sequence reads: CASSYVPDYSYNEQFF. The CDR3 bases are TGTGCCAGCAGTTACGTCCCCGATTACTCCTACAATGAGCAGTTCTTC.

The chain carries TRBV14 and TRBJ2-3; the match to TRBD2 covers 13 bases. V lost 4 bases, J lost 3 bases, and 1 base stayed unmatched. The CDR3 spans 15 residues. Germline V CDR1 and CDR2: SGHDN, FVKESK. In DNA, the CDR3 is TGTGCCAGCAGCCGGACTAGCGGGGGTACAGATACGCAGTATTTT. Translation gives CASSRTSGGTDTQYF.

V gene TRBV4-3 combines with J gene TRBJ2-4; no firm D call. The germline gives CDR1 LGHNA, CDR2 YSLEER. The CDR3 extends over 16 amino acids. Trimming cost V 4 bases and J 1 base, with 14 bases left between them. The CDR3 DNA reads TGCGCCAGCAGCCGGTCGCTCCGCGGCGCCAAAAACATTCAGTACTTC. Encoded protein: CASSRSLRGAKNIQYF.